This T cell receptor (beta chain) was identified during a study of blood T cell repertoires in COVID-19. Those enrolled in Seattle joined during active infection and were followed longitudinally afterward. Original handling: Amplified reference gene primers provided the basis for estimating nucleated cell counts. Sequencing used immunoSEQ multiplex PCR; TCRdb keeps in-frame clones, though not all of them. V and J calls plus clone size are reproduced from that table; the DNA served to infer D and trimming. The sample includes more than 95,000 clones, 81% of them seen just once. The sequenced sample was peripheral blood. This TCR derives from a man aged 25 to 40 with COVID-19, enrolled during active disease.

The CDR3 nucleotides read TGTGCCAGCAGCTTACGTAGAGGGAGTTACTACGAGCAGTACTTC. Protein sequence: CASSLRRGSYYEQYF. V usage is TRBV11-3 and J usage is TRBJ2-7, with D possibly being TRBD2 (5 bases). V was trimmed by 2 bases and J by 3 bases, leaving 14 bases between them. CDR1 is SGHNT and CDR2 is YENEEA in the germline V gene. The CDR3 consists of 15 residues.